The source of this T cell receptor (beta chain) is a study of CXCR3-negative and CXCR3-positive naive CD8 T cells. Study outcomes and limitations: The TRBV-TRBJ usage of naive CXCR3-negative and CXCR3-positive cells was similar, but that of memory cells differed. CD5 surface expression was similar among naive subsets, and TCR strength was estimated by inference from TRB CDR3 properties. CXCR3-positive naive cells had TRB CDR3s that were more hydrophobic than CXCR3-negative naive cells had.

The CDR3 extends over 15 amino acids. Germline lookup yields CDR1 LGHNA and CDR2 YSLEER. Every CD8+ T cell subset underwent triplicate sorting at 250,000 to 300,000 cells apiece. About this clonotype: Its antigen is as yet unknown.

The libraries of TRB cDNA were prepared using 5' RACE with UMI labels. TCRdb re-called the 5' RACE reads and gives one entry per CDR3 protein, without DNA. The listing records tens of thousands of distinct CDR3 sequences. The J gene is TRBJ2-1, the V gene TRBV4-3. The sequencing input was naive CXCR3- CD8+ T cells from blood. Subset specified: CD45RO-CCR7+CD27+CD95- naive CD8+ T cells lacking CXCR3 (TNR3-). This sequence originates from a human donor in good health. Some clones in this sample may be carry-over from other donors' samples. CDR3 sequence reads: CASSQELVRPNEQFF.